The entry below gives a single TCR beta chain sequence along with its context. This clonotype was detected ten times or more. The target of this receptor is not known. Base qualities are not provided; no much larger clone lies one nucleotide away. In the study, sorted CD4+ and CD8+ blood T cells from patients with severe aplastic anemia and from healthy subjects underwent deep sequencing of TCR repertoires. Ficoll-Paque density gradient centrifugation was used to isolate peripheral blood mononuclear cells. Before DNA extraction, CD4+ and CD8+ T cells were sorted with FACS or magnetic beads. This entry belongs to a study of CD8+CD57+ T cells in acquired aplastic anemia (dated by TCRdb to the late 2010s). Some background on the complete study: On average, sorted CD4+ and CD8+ cells yielded 2.5 to 3.5 ug of extracted DNA, with a range of 0.2 to 27.4 ug. Healthy donor samples averaged about 9.9 million reads for CD4+ and around 12 million for CD8+ cells.

Overall study results and their limits: Patients and healthy controls showed no significant difference in CD8+ Simpson's diversity (P=0.060). About 28 CD8+ CDR3 sequences were found in both patients and controls but appeared to be highly expressed in patients and within the immunodominant clones of the patients.

Profiling of TCR beta VDJ combinations and CDR3 sequences used genomic DNA as the template. An Illumina HiSeq 2000 was used for TCR repertoire sequencing. As for the original processing: Repertoires were assessed using TRBV/TRBJ rearrangement plots, CDR3 size and DJ length profiles, and Simpson's diversity index. Whichever DNA sequence was most abundant in the deep sequencing data was defined as the immunodominant clone. CDR3 amino acid sequences were screened for sharing across subjects and were compared with published repertoires and the VDJdb database. Clones were called with MiXCR by TCRdb after fastp trimmed the public reads at Q25, and only in-frame beta chains were retained. Each CDR3 protein appears once, grouped with its most common genes and DNA. In this record, the V and J calls reflect TCRdb's handling and not the investigators' own analysis. In this sample the table shows 200,000 to 250,000 distinct CDR3 sequences, 34% of which occur a single time. The ten largest clonotypes hold about 1.1% of the sample.

Between the V and J ends, shortened by 4 bases and 3 bases respectively, the junction contains 9 bases. CDR1 and CDR2 (WSHSY, SAAADI) derive from the germline V gene. The cysteine opens and the phenylalanine closes a CDR3 of 13 amino acids. The sequence is cut down to CDR3 DNA, 39 bases in frame from base 1. The sequence came from a human donor in good health, serving as a control. The source material was sorted CD4+, CD8+, or CD8+CD57+ T cells (not recorded which) from PBMCs. Here the chain combines TRBV10-2 and TRBJ1-2; TRBD1 is perhaps the D gene, given 6 matching bases. The CDR3 protein is CASSGHRDYGYTF. The sequenced DNA: TGCGCCAGCAGTGGTCACAGGGACTATGGCTACACCTTC.